The 18 T cell receptor beta chains presented below share a single source sample, sequenced in a study of T-cell reconstitution after alpha-beta-depleted transplantation in children. Preparation of the TCRbeta library involved a method that used unique molecular identifiers. TCRdb ran MiXCR on the PCR reads and lists one entry per CDR3 protein. The table includes nearly 200,000 distinct CDR3 sequences, around 5.9% detected once. The sample was PBMCs, taken before TCRalphabeta/CD19-depleted stem cell transplant. The receptors stem from a girl under three years old with combined immunodeficiency, due to receive a stem cell transplant.

This clonotype was seen at least ten times. V and J are TRBV6-1 and TRBJ2-1, with a possible D match to TRBD2 (6 bases). Germline lookup yields CDR1 MNHNS and CDR2 SASEGT. CDR3 length: 14 residues. V was trimmed by 5 bases and J by 9 bases, leaving 17 bases between them. The CDR3 DNA reads as TGTGCCAGCAGTCAGGGACCGGGACTCTTTGAGCAGTTCTTC. This codes for CASSQGPGLFEQFF.

As to this clonotype: A much larger clone differs from this one at a single base, so this may be a read error. The V and J genes are TRBV10-3 and TRBJ2-7; TRBD1 matches 11 bases. With V trimmed by 5 bases and J by 8 bases, 5 bases remained unmatched. The germline gives CDR1 ENHRY, CDR2 SYGVKD. This CDR3 comprises 13 residues. The CDR3 DNA sequence: TGTGCCATCAGTTCCGGACAGGGGGCCAAGCAGTACTTC. It yields the protein CAISSGQGAKQYF.

This clonotype was counted many times. The rearrangement uses TRBV29-1 and TRBJ2-5; TRBD2 agrees at 11 bases. This CDR3 is built from 15 residues. The trim removed 4 bases at V and 7 bases at J, leaving 11 bases unmatched. Germline CDR1 reads SQVTM; CDR2 reads ANQGSEA. CDR3 sequence: CSVASGRQILGTQYF. CDR3 DNA sequence: TGCAGCGTTGCTAGCGGGAGGCAGATTTTGGGGACCCAGTACTTC.

At least ten counts were recorded for this clonotype. This rearrangement joins TRBV12-3 or TRBV12-4 to TRBJ2-5, with D possibly being TRBD1 or TRBD2 (5 bases each). Trimming stripped 1 base from V and 5 bases from J, with 11 bases between. The CDR3 runs to 14 residues. The CDR3, as DNA: TGTGCCAGCAGTTTAGGAGGGGTAGTGGAGACCCAGTACTTC. Translating gives CASSLGGVVETQYF.

The V and J genes are TRBV6-1 and TRBJ2-5; TRBD2 might be the D (6 bases). CDR1 and CDR2 (germline): MNHNS, SASEGT. This CDR3 region has 15 residues. Trimming shortened V by 8 bases and J by 4 bases, and 20 bases separated the two germline ends. The CDR3 coding sequence is TGTGCCAGCCAAAACGTTGCGGGGTTGGGAGAGACCCAGTACTTC. Its protein is CASQNVAGLGETQYF.

This clonotype was recorded many times. The chain couples TRBV20-1 to TRBJ2-7, with unresolved D. With 3 bases removed from V and 2 bases from J, the gap between germline ends came to 14 bases. The CDR3 totals 14 residues. Germline loops: CDR1 DFQATT, CDR2 SNEGSKA (reference sequence). CDR3 DNA: TGCAGTGCTAGGGGCATCGTTGAGACCTACGAGCAGTACTTC. Its protein product is CSARGIVETYEQYF.

The rearrangement uses TRBV4-1 and TRBJ2-3, with TRBD2 as a possible D gene (5 bases). Germline CDR1 and CDR2: MGHRA and YSYEKL. Trimming removed 4 bases from V and 6 bases from J, with 26 bases in between. The CDR3 consists of 18 residues. The CDR3, as DNA: TGCGCCAGCAGCCCTCCCAGCGGAACGGCCGGGCCCCAGGATACGCAGTATTTT. As protein: CASSPPSGTAGPQDTQYF.

This clonotype was seen ten or more times. V is TRBV20-1 and J is TRBJ2-1; a possible D gene is TRBD2 (6 bases). Trimming pared 5 bases from V and 1 base from J, leaving 24 bases between. Germline assignment: CDR1 DFQATT and CDR2 SNEGSKA (reference sequence). CDR3 length: 18 amino acids. The CDR3 nucleotides read TGCAGTGCTCCTCCGGACTTTCTGGGAGGAGGTTCCTACAATGAGCAGTTCTTC. The encoded protein is CSAPPDFLGGGSYNEQFF.

This clonotype was counted ten times or more. The chain links TRBV12-3 or TRBV12-4 to TRBJ2-5, with D maybe TRBD2 (7 bases). The CDR3 spans 13 residues. V dropped 7 bases and J dropped 4 bases, with 13 bases sitting between them. The CDR3 DNA is TGTGCCAGCACCCCCGGGGGGCGAGAGACCCAGTACTTC. This sequence encodes CASTPGGRETQYF.

This clonotype was counted at least ten times. The V and J genes are TRBV4-3 and TRBJ2-7; no clear D. CDR1 and CDR2 (germline): LGHNA, YSLEER. The CDR3 has 15 residues. Trimming cost V 0 bases and J 5 bases, with 14 bases left between them. In DNA, the CDR3 is TGCGCCAGCAGCCAAGATCCAGATTTTGTCAACGAGCAGTACTTC. Translating it yields CASSQDPDFVNEQYF.

This clonotype was seen repeatedly, ten times or more. The rearrangement joins TRBV24-1 to TRBJ2-2; 10 bases map to TRBD2. Germline-derived CDR1 and CDR2 are KGHDR and SFDVKD. V shed 7 bases, J shed 5 bases, and the junction held 0 bases outside the gene matches. This CDR3 region has 13 residues. DNA for the CDR3: TGTGCCACCAGGACTAGCGGGACCGGGGAGCTGTTTTTT. It specifies CATRTSGTGELFF.

This clonotype showed up many times. DNA for the CDR3: TGTGCCAGCAGCCAAGTCCCAGCGGGGGGCCCGAACACCGGGGAGCTGTTTTTT. Translating it yields CASSQVPAGGPNTGELFF. The chain links TRBV4-2 to TRBJ2-2, with 9 nucleotides matching TRBD2. Germline CDR1 LGHNA, CDR2 YNFKEQ. The CDR3 sequence is 18 residues long. With V trimmed by 1 base and J by 0 bases, 6 bases remained unmatched.

V is TRBV9 and J is TRBJ2-3; either TRBD1 or TRBD2 may fit D (6 bases each). With 3 bases removed from V and 2 bases from J, the gap between germline ends came to 16 bases. CDR1 and CDR2 (germline): SGDLS, YYNGEE. The length of the CDR3 is 16 residues. In DNA, the CDR3 is TGTGCCAGCAGCGATGGCTTAGGGGGGTTCACAGATACGCAGTATTTT. It is translated as CASSDGLGGFTDTQYF.

This clonotype has ten or more counts. The chain couples TRBV9 to TRBJ2-1; a possible D gene is TRBD2 (6 bases). Trimming took 0 bases from V and 7 from J, leaving 8 bases between them. CDR1 SGDLS and CDR2 YYNGEE come from the germline V gene. This CDR3 is 13 amino acids long. CDR3: CASSVAAGNEQFF. Here the CDR3 DNA reads TGTGCCAGCAGCGTAGCCGCGGGGAATGAGCAGTTCTTC. The full variable domain, with the rest looked up from reference TRBV9 and TRBJ2-1, is DSGVTQTPKHLITATGQRVTLRCSPRSGDLSVYWYQQSLDQGLQFLIQYYNGEERAKGNILERFSAQQFPDLHSELNLSSLELGDSALYFCASSVAAGNEQFFGPGTRLTVL.

This clonotype showed up many times. The genes are TRBV5-1 and TRBJ1-1; D is unresolved. Germline CDR1 and CDR2: SGHRS and YFSETQ. The length of the CDR3 is 15 residues. V was cut by 0 bases and J by 2 bases, with 11 bases left in between. CDR3 sequence: CASSLVGLGNTEAFF. DNA for the CDR3: TGCGCCAGCAGCTTGGTCGGCCTTGGAAACACTGAAGCTTTCTTT.

Many counts were recorded for this clonotype. This rearrangement joins TRBV5-1 to TRBJ2-5, with 9 bases identical to TRBD2. The CDR3 length is 13 residues. V was clipped by 2 bases and J by 5 bases; unmatched bases: 1. The germline CDR1 and CDR2 sequences are SGHRS and YFSETQ. Here the CDR3 reads CASSFSGSETQYF. For the CDR3, the DNA is TGCGCCAGCAGCTTTAGCGGGAGTGAGACCCAGTACTTC.

This clonotype was found many times. The chain employs TRBV20-1 and TRBJ2-6; possible D gene TRBD2, 6 bases. V was trimmed by 5 bases and J by 2 bases, leaving 10 bases between them. The CDR3 spans 14 residues. Germline CDR1 and CDR2: DFQATT and SNEGSKA (reference sequence). The CDR3 DNA reads as TGCAGTGCTTTTAGCGGCCCTGGGGCCAACGTCCTGACTTTC. Its protein is CSAFSGPGANVLTF.

This clonotype was recorded at least ten times. The V call is TRBV7-9, the J call TRBJ2-7; D possibly corresponds to TRBD1 (6 bases). The CDR3 runs to 13 residues. Trimming took off 5 bases at V and 6 bases at J, with 14 bases between the two ends. The germline CDR1 and CDR2 sequences are SEHNR and FQNEAQ (reference sequence). CDR3 bases: TGTGCCAGCAGCCCAGGACAGCTAGCCGAGCAGTACTTC. Amino acids: CASSPGQLAEQYF.